Listed below are T cell receptor beta chains from one sample, sequenced in a study of glioma-infiltrating T cells. A single record per CDR3 protein comes from TCRdb applying MiXCR to the multiplex PCR reads. Among roughly 200,000 distinct CDR3 sequences listed, roughly a third were seen once. Specimen: glioma tissue, nonneoplastic brain tissue, or PBMCs (not recorded which). Receptor source: a human donor with low-grade glioma or glioblastoma, undergoing nonglioma brain surgery, or in good health (not recorded which). CDR3s include the opening cysteine and the closing phenylalanine or tryptophan. A D gene is named only where the DNA matches it firmly. Only some rows state a clone size, as once, few, many or a class for expanded clones.

J | size | D | V | CDR3 | DNA
TRBJ1-1 | many | . | TRBV18 | CASSPITGRGSGTEAFF | TGTGCCAGCTCACCAATCACAGGGCGGGGAAGCGGCACTGAAGCTTTCTTT
TRBJ2-2 | once | . | TRBV10-3 | CAISDQQSTGELSF | TGTGCCATCAGTGACCAGCAAAGCACCGGGGAGCTGTCTTTT
TRBJ2-1 | . | TRBD1 | TRBV5-4 | CASSGDRGSSSYNEQFF | TGTGCCAGCAGCGGGGACAGGGGGTCCAGCTCCTACAATGAGCAGTTCTTC
TRBJ2-1 | many | . | TRBV28 | CASSSPLMAEPSYNEQFF | TGTGCCAGCAGTTCCCCGTTGATGGCGGAGCCCTCCTACAATGAGCAGTTCTTC
TRBJ2-7 | . | . | TRBV4-1 | CASSQDSVSYEQYF | TGCGCCAGCAGCCAAGATAGCGTCTCCTACGAGCAGTACTTC
TRBJ2-1 | many | . | TRBV20-1 | CSATDDPRNYEQFF | TGCAGTGCCACAGACGATCCCCGCAACTATGAGCAGTTCTTC
TRBJ1-1 | many | . | TRBV6-2/TRBV6-3 | CASSLLEEGTEAFF | TGTGCCAGCAGCTTACTCGAGGAGGGAACTGAAGCTTTCTTT
TRBJ2-7 | . | TRBD1 | TRBV27 | CASSTGTGGGEQYF | TGTGCCAGCAGCACTGGGACAGGGGGTGGTGAGCAGTACTTC
TRBJ2-7 | . | . | TRBV12-3/TRBV12-4 | CASSSTGTTYEQYF | TGTGCCAGCAGTTCAACCGGGACAACCTACGAGCAGTACTTC
TRBJ1-5 | many | . | TRBV18 | CASSRLGGPLSRSNQPQHF | TGTGCCAGCTCACGTCTTGGGGGGCCCTTATCTCGTAGCAATCAGCCCCAGCATTTT
TRBJ2-2 | few | TRBD2 | TRBV7-6 | CASSFWLAGGLNTGELFF | TGTGCCAGCAGCTTTTGGCTAGCGGGAGGCCTCAACACCGGGGAGCTGTTTTTT
TRBJ2-7 | . | TRBD2 | TRBV27 | CDSLEGGPWGEQYF | TGTGACAGTCTAGAGGGAGGGCCGTGGGGTGAGCAGTACTTC
TRBJ2-7 | . | TRBD2 | TRBV18 | CASSASGGYEQYF | TGTGCCAGCTCAGCTAGCGGGGGCTACGAGCAGTACTTC
TRBJ2-1 | many | TRBD1 | TRBV4-3 | CASSQGQGASNEQFF | TGCGCCAGCAGCCAAGGACAGGGGGCTTCGAATGAGCAGTTCTTC
TRBJ2-7 | many | TRBD1 | TRBV10-3 | CAIRTAGTGRYEQYF | TGTGCCATCAGGACGGCCGGGACAGGGCGGTACGAGCAGTACTTC
TRBJ2-3 | . | TRBD2 | TRBV28 | CTSSSPGLGTDTQYF | TGCACCAGCAGTTCTCCGGGACTAGGGACAGATACGCAGTATTTT
TRBJ2-5 | . | . | TRBV6-1 | CGSSRVRQETQYF | TGTGGCAGTTCCAGGGTACGCCAAGAGACCCAGTACTTC
TRBJ1-2 | many | TRBD1 | TRBV6-2/TRBV6-3 | CASNDRDYGYTF | TGTGCCAGCAACGACAGGGACTATGGCTACACCTTC
TRBJ2-7 | . | TRBD1 | TRBV2 | CASRTGTGKYNEQYF | TGTGCCAGCAGAACTGGGACAGGCAAATACAATGAGCAGTACTTC
TRBJ2-7 | . | . | TRBV9 | CASSQTPGPTYEQYF | TGTGCCAGCAGCCAAACTCCGGGACCAACCTACGAGCAGTACTTC
TRBJ2-7 | few | TRBD1 | TRBV19 | CASSRDRAPTYEQYF | TGTGCCAGTAGTAGAGACAGGGCCCCGACCTACGAGCAGTACTTC
TRBJ1-1 | many | . | TRBV7-2 | CASSFMGPMNTEAFF | TGTGCCAGCAGCTTTATGGGACCCATGAACACTGAAGCTTTCTTT
TRBJ2-3 | few | . | TRBV9 | CASSVAGKDTQYF | TGTGCCAGCAGCGTAGCCGGGAAAGATACGCAGTATTTT
TRBJ2-1 | . | . | TRBV19 | CASSADNLGYEQFF | TGTGCCAGTAGTGCTGACAACTTGGGCTACGAGCAGTTCTTC
TRBJ2-5 | many | TRBD2 | TRBV4-2 | CASSRGLAGEETQYF | TGTGCCAGCAGCCGCGGACTAGCGGGAGAAGAGACCCAGTACTTC
TRBJ1-3 | . | . | TRBV3-1 | CASSQGNTIYF | TGTGCCAGCAGCCAGGGTAACACCATATATTTT
TRBJ1-4 | . | TRBD1 | TRBV11-3 | CASSPGTVGEKLFF | TGTGCCAGCAGCCCGGGGACAGTTGGCGAAAAACTGTTTTTT
TRBJ1-1 | few | TRBD1 | TRBV5-6 | CASSLGGTGGSTEAFF | TGTGCCAGCAGCTTGGGAGGGACAGGGGGCAGCACTGAAGCTTTCTTT
TRBJ2-5 | . | . | TRBV20-1 | CSASGRLAGLTQYF | TGCAGTGCTAGCGGCCGACTGGCGGGGCTGACCCAGTACTTC